These T cell receptor beta chains were read from a single sample in a study of T cells expressing NK-cell markers. Reanalyzing the 5' RACE reads, TCRdb keeps one entry per CDR3 protein, without DNA. The sample table sets out about 260,000 distinct CDR3 sequences. Sequenced sample: blood T cells: a sorted CD56 or NKG2C T cell subset, CD4+ or CD8+ T cells, or bulk PBMC T cells (not recorded which). Source of these receptors: a man between 18 and 35 years old in good health. Both conserved end residues are part of each CDR3.

J gene	V gene	CDR3 protein
TRBJ2-2	TRBV27	CASTSGIAGELFF
TRBJ2-1	TRBV10-1	CASSESKRLGGAYNEQFF
TRBJ2-2	TRBV15	CATSRDVASGSRELFF
TRBJ2-5	TRBV4-3	CASSQGISLTQTQYF
TRBJ2-1	TRBV28	CASVSRNWNNEQFF
TRBJ2-1	TRBV10-3	CAISELLGDRVSNEQFF
TRBJ1-2	TRBV28	CASNRYRGGGYTF
TRBJ2-3	TRBV7-6	CASSLEETDTQYF
TRBJ2-1	TRBV20-1	CSVFGLVDEQFF
TRBJ2-2	TRBV6-5	CASGTIAGELFF
TRBJ1-5	TRBV7-9	CASSLAQGYSNQPQHF
TRBJ2-5	TRBV2	CASSESRRYQETQYF
TRBJ1-3	TRBV12-3/TRBV12-4	CASSPQRIYSGNTIYF
TRBJ1-5	TRBV20-1	CSARVNQPQHF
TRBJ1-1	TRBV12-3/TRBV12-4	CASSSRTARRWNTEAFF
TRBJ1-5	TRBV5-1	CASSPGEGAQPQHF
TRBJ2-1	TRBV25-1	CASTRDLYNEQFF
TRBJ1-5	TRBV20-1	CSARGSGGRNQPQHF
TRBJ1-1	TRBV7-2	CASSFGGEGEAFF
TRBJ2-1	TRBV29-1	CSVEAPLSGLGYNEQFF
TRBJ2-5	TRBV15	CATSRGGLAEETQYF
TRBJ1-6	TRBV7-9	CASSLGLDRNSPLHF
TRBJ2-5	TRBV4-2	CASSQESKGPETQYF
TRBJ1-2	TRBV18	CASSHDRAHYGYTF
TRBJ2-5	TRBV7-8	CASSLVRFSPRGTQYF
TRBJ2-3	TRBV10-3	CAIRLAGYDTQYF
TRBJ1-2	TRBV6-1	CASSDLQGIFGYGYTF
TRBJ2-5	TRBV20-1	CSATSAEETQYF